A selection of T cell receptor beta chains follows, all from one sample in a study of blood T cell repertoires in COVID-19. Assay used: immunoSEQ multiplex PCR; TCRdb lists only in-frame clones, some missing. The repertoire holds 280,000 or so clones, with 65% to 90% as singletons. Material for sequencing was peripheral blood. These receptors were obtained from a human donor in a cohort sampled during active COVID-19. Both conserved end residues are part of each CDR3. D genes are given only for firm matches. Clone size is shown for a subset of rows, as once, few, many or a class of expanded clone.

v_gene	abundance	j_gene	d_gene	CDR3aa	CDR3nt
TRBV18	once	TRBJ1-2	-	CASSPPGLGGYTF	TGTGCCAGCTCACCTCCAGGCCTGGGTGGCTACACCTTC
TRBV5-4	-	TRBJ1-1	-	CASSGAGLNTEAFF	TGTGCCAGCAGCGGGGCAGGTTTGAACACTGAAGCTTTCTTT
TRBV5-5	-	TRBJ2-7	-	CASNLLADSRGHEQYF	TGTGCCAGCAACTTACTCGCGGACTCCCGGGGTCACGAGCAGTACTTC
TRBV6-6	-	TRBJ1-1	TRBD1	CASSQQGAREAFF	TGTGCCAGCAGTCAACAGGGGGCTAGGGAAGCTTTCTTT
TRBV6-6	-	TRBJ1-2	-	CASSSEVYGYTF	TGTGCCAGCAGTTCCGAGGTCTATGGCTACACCTTC
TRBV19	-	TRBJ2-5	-	CASSIQGMETQYF	TGTGCCAGTAGTATTCAGGGCATGGAGACCCAGTACTTC
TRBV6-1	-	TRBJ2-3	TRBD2	CASRSGIGTDTQYF	TGTGCCAGCCGCAGCGGGATTGGCACAGATACGCAGTATTTT
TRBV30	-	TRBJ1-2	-	CAWGRQTYGYTF	TGTGCCTGGGGTAGACAGACCTATGGCTACACCTTC
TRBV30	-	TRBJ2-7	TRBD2	CAWSITLGTRPLEQYF	TGTGCCTGGAGTATCACTCTCGGGACTAGGCCCCTCGAGCAGTACTTC
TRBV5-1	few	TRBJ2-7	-	CASRRTASYEQYF	TGCGCCAGCCGACGGACAGCTTCCTACGAGCAGTACTTC
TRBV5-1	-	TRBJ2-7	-	CASSSGLTGEQYF	TGCGCCAGCAGCTCAGGCCTTACGGGGGAGCAGTACTTC
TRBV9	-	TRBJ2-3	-	CASSDGSGITDTQYF	TGTGCCAGCAGCGATGGATCGGGAATCACAGATACGCAGTATTTT
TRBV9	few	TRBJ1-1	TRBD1	CASSRQGRVGTEAFF	TGTGCCAGCAGCCGACAGGGCCGGGTCGGCACTGAAGCTTTCTTT
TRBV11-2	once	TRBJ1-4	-	CASSFGGGLFF	TGTGCCAGCAGCTTTGGGGGAGGACTGTTTTTT
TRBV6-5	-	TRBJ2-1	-	CASSPGGLGEQFF	TGTGCCAGCAGTCCTGGCGGGCTCGGTGAGCAGTTCTTC
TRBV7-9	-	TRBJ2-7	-	CASSLDSSYEQYF	TGTGCCAGCAGCTTGGACAGCTCCTACGAGCAGTACTTC
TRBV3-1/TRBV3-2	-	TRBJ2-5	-	CASSPTTRTETQYF	TGTGCCAGCAGCCCAACGACTAGGACAGAGACCCAGTACTTC
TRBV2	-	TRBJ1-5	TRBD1	CASSGQGVRQPQHF	TGTGCCAGCTCTGGACAGGGGGTGCGTCAGCCCCAGCATTTT
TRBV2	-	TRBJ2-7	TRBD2	CASTLGLAGVGEQYF	TGTGCCAGCACCCTGGGGCTAGCGGGAGTCGGGGAGCAGTACTTC
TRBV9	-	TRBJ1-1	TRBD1	CASSHSRGPGPGRDILMNTEAFF	TGTGCCAGCAGTCATTCGAGGGGGCCAGGACCCGGCCGAGACATTCTAATGAACACTGAAGCTTTCTTT
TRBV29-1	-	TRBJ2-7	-	CSVGRTAAYEQYF	TGCAGCGTTGGGAGGACAGCAGCCTACGAGCAGTACTTC
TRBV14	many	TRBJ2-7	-	CASSQDNGEQYF	TGTGCCAGCAGCCAAGATAACGGCGAGCAGTACTTC
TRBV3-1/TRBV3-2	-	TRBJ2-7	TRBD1	CASSQRQGYPFKYEQYF	TGTGCCAGCAGCCAACGACAGGGCTACCCTTTTAAATACGAGCAGTACTTC
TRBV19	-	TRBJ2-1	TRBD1	CASSSRGQVDEQFF	TGTGCCAGTAGTTCGCGGGGACAGGTTGATGAGCAGTTCTTC
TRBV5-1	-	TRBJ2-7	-	CASSLVRNRDEQYF	TGCGCCAGCAGCTTGGTTCGAAATCGGGACGAGCAGTACTTC
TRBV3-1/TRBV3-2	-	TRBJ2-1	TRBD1	CASSQAPDRVTYNEQFF	TGTGCCAGCAGCCAAGCACCTGACAGGGTCACCTACAATGAGCAGTTCTTC
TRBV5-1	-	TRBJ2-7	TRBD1	CASSLAGTGGEEQYF	TGCGCCAGCAGCTTGGCGGGGACAGGGGGAGAGGAGCAGTACTTC
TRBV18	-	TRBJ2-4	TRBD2	CASSPRRGENIQYF	TGTGCCAGCTCACCTCGCCGGGGGGAAAACATTCAGTACTTC
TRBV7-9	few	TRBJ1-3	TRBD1	CASSSPRRDRGSAGNTIYF	TGTGCCAGCAGCTCTCCAAGACGGGACAGGGGATCGGCTGGAAACACCATATATTTT